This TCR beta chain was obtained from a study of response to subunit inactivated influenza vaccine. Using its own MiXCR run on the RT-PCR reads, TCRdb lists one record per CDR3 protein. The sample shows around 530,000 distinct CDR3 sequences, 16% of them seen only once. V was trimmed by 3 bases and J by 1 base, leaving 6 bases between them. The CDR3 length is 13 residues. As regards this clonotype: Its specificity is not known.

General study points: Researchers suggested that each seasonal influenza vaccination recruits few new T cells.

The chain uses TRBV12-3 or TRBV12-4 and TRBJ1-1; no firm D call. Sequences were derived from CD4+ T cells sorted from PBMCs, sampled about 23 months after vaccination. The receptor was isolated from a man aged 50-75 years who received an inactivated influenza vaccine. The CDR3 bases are TGTGCCAGCAGTTTGTCGAAGAACACTGAAGCTTTCTTT. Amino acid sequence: CASSLSKNTEAFF.